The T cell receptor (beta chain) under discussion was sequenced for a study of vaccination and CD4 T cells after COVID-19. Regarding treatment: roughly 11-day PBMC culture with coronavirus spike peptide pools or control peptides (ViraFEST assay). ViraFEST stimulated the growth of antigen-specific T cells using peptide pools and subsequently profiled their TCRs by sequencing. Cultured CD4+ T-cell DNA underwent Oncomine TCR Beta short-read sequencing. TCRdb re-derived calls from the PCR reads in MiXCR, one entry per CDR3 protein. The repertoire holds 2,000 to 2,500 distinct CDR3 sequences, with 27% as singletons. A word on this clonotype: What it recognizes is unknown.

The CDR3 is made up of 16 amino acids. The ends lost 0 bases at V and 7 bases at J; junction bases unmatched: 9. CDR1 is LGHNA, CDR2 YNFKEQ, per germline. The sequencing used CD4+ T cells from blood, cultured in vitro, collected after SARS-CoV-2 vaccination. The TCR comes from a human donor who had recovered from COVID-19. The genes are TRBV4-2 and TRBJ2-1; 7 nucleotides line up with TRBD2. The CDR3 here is CASSQEIGGSGNEQFF. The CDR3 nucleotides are TGTGCCAGCAGCCAAGAGATCGGGGGGTCGGGTAATGAGCAGTTCTTC.